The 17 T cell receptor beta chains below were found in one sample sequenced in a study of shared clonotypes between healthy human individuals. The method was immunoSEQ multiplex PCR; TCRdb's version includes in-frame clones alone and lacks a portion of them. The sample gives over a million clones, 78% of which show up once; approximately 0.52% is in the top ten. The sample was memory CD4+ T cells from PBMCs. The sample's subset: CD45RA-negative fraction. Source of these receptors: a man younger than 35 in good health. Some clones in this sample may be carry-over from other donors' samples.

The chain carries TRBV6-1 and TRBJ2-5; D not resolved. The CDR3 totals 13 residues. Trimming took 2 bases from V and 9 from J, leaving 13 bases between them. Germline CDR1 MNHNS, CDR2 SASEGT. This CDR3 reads CASSEIVWLAQYF. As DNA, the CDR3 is TGTGCCAGCAGTGAAATCGTTTGGTTGGCCCAGTACTTC.

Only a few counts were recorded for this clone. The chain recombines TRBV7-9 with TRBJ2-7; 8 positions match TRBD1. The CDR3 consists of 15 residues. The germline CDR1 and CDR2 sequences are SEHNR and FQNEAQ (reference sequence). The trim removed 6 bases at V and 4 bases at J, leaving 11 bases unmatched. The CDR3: CASSGNRGKGYEQYF. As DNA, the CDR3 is TGTGCCAGCAGTGGAAACAGGGGGAAAGGGTACGAGCAGTACTTC.

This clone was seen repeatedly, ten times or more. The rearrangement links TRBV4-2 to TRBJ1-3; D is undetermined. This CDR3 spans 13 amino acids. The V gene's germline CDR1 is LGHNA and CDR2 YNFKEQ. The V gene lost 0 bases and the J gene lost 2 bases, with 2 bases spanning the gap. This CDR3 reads CASSQDPGNTIYF. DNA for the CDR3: TGTGCCAGCAGCCAAGATCCTGGAAACACCATATATTTT.

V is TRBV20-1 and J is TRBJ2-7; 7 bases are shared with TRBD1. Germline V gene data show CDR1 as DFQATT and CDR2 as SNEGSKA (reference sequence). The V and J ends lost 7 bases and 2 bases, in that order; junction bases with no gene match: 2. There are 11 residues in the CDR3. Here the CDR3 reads CSGQGAYEQYF. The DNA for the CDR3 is TGCAGTGGGCAGGGGGCCTACGAGCAGTACTTC.

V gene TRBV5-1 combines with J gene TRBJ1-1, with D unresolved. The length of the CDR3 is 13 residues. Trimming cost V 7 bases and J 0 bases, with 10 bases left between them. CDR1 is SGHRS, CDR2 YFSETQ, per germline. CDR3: CASRSGLNTEAFF. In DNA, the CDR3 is TGCGCCAGCCGGTCGGGCCTGAACACTGAAGCTTTCTTT.

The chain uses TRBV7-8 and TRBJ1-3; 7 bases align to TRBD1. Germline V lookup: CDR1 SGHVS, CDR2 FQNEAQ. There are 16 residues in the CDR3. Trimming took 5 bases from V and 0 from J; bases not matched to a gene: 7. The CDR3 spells CASSPRQGSSGNTIYF. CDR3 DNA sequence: TGTGCCAGCAGCCCAAGACAGGGCAGCTCTGGAAACACCATATATTTT.

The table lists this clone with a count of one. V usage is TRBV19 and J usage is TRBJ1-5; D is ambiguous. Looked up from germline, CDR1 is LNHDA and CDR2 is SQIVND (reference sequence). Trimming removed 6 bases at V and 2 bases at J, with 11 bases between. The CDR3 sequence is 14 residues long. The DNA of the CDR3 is TGTGCCAGTAGGGTTCTGAACGGCAATCAGCCCCAGCATTTT. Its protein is CASRVLNGNQPQHF.

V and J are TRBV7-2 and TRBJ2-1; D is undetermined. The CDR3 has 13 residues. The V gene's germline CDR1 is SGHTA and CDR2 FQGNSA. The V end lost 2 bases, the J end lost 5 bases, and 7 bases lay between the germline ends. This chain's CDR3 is CASSLSRDNEQFF. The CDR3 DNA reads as TGTGCCAGCAGCTTAAGCAGAGACAATGAGCAGTTCTTC.

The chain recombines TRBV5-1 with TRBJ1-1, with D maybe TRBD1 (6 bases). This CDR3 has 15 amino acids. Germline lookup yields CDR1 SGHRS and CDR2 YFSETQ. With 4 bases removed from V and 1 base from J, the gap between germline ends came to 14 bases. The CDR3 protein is CASSMQGRGNTEAFF. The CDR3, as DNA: TGCGCCAGCAGCATGCAGGGGAGAGGGAACACTGAAGCTTTCTTT. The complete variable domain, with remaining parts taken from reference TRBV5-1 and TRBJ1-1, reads KAGVTQTPRYLIKTRGQQVTLSCSPISGHRSVSWYQQTPGQGLQFLFEYFSETQRNKGNFPGRFSGRQFSNSRSEMNVSTLELGDSALYLCASSMQGRGNTEAFFGQGTRLTVV.

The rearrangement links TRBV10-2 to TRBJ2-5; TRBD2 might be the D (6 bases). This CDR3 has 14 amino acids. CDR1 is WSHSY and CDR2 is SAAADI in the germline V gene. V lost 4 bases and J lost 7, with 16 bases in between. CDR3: CASSVRGTHGTQYF. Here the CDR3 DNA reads TGCGCCAGCAGTGTCCGGGGGACCCACGGGACCCAGTACTTC.

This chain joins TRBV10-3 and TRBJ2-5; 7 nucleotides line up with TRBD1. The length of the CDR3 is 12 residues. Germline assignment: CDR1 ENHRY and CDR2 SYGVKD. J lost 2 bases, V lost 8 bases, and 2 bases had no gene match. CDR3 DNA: TGTGCCATCGGGGGACAGCAAGAGACCCAGTACTTC. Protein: CAIGGQQETQYF.

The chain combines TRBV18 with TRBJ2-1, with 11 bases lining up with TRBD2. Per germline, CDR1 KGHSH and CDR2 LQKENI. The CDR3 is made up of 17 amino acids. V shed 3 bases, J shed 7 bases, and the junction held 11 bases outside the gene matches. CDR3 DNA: TGTGCCAGCTCACCCACTCTTAGCGGGAGGGCCCAAAATGAGCAGTTCTTC. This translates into CASSPTLSGRAQNEQFF. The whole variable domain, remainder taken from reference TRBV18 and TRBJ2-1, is NAGVMQNPRHLVRRRGQEARLRCSPMKGHSHVYWYRQLPEEGLKFMVYLQKENIIDESGMPKERFSAEFPKEGPSILRIQQVVRGDSAAYFCASSPTLSGRAQNEQFFGPGTRLTVL.

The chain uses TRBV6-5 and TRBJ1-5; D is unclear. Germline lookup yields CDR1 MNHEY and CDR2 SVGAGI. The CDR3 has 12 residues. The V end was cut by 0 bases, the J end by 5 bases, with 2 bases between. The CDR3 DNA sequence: TGTGCCAGCAGTTACTCTGATCAGCCCCAGCATTTT. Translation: CASSYSDQPQHF.

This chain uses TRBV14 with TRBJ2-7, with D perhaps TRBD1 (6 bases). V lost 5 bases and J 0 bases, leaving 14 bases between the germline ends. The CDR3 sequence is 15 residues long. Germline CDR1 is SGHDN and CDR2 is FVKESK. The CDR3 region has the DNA TGTGCCAGCAGCAGCACAGGGTCTAGCTCCTACGAGCAGTACTTC. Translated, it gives CASSSTGSSSYEQYF.

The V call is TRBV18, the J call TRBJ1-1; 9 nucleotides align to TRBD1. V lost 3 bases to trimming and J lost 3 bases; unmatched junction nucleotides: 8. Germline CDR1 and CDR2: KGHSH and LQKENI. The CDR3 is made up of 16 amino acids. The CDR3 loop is CASSPLQGAGDTEAFF. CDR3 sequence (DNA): TGTGCCAGCTCACCCCTACAGGGGGCGGGGGACACTGAAGCTTTCTTT.

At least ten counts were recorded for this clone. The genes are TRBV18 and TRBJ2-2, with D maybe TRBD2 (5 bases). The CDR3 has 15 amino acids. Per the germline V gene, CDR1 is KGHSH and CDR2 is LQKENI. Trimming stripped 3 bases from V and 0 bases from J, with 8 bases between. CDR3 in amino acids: CASSPRAANTGELFF. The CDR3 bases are TGTGCCAGCTCACCCCGAGCGGCGAACACCGGGGAGCTGTTTTTT.

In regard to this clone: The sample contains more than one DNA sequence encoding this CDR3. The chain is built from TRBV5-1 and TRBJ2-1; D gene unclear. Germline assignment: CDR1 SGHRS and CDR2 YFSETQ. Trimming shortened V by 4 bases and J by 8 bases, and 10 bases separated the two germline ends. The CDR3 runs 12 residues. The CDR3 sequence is CASSLVGYEQFF. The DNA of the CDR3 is TGCGCCAGCAGCCTAGTAGGGTATGAGCAGTTCTTC.